One and the same sample provided the 24 T cell receptor beta chains below, sequenced in a study of blood T cell repertoires in COVID-19. The repertoire was sequenced with immunoSEQ multiplex PCR; TCRdb's copy has only in-frame clones and lacks some. The sample holds about 410,000 clones, around 90% seen once. Sequencing used PBMCs or T cells enriched from blood (not recorded which). The origin of the receptors is a man aged 18 to 35 who had recovered from COVID-19.

V usage is TRBV28 and J usage is TRBJ1-6; weak D call: TRBD1 (5 bases). The germline V and J ends were trimmed by 3 bases and 5 bases, with 11 bases remaining between them. Germline CDR1 and CDR2: MDHEN and SYDVKM. The CDR3 extends over 15 amino acids. The CDR3 sequence is CASSFRQRNNSPLHF. The CDR3, as DNA: TGTGCCAGCAGTTTCCGACAGAGGAATAATTCACCCCTCCACTTT.

This clone has a handful of counts. The chain couples TRBV14 to TRBJ1-1, with D perhaps TRBD1 (6 bases). Germline lookup yields CDR1 SGHDN and CDR2 FVKESK. V shed 3 bases and J shed 5 bases, with 13 bases lying between them. The CDR3 is 14 amino acids. This CDR3 reads CASSQGRGRTEAFF. The CDR3 nucleotides are TGTGCCAGCAGCCAGGGCAGGGGTAGAACTGAAGCTTTCTTT.

This chain connects TRBV6-5 to TRBJ1-6, with 7 nucleotides matching TRBD1. The length of the CDR3 is 13 residues. Per germline, CDR1 MNHEY and CDR2 SVGAGI. V was pared by 5 bases and J by 9 bases, with 4 bases of the junction left unmatched. The CDR3 bases are TGTGCCAGCAGTAGACAGGGTGGTTCACCCCTCCACTTT. Encoded protein: CASSRQGGSPLHF.

The chain uses TRBV5-5 and TRBJ2-7, with 7 positions matching TRBD2. From germline, CDR1 is SGHKS and CDR2 YYEKEE (reference sequence). V was clipped by 0 bases and J by 3 bases; unmatched bases: 6. This CDR3 comprises 15 residues. CDR3 bases: TGTGCCAGCAGCTTGGGTCTAGCGGTAGGCTACGAGCAGTACTTC. Residues: CASSLGLAVGYEQYF.

This clone has a single count. The V call is TRBV10-2, the J call TRBJ2-1, with TRBD2 as a possible D gene (5 bases). CDR3 length: 13 residues. The V gene's germline CDR1 is WSHSY and CDR2 SAAADI. Trimming shortened V by 4 bases and J by 8 bases, and 12 bases separated the two germline ends. Written as DNA, the CDR3 is TGCGCCAGCAGTGCTACCGCGCGGGATGAGCAGTTCTTC. Protein sequence: CASSATARDEQFF.

CDR3 amino acids: CASGFDLYGTGGENTIYF. Written as DNA, the CDR3 is TGTGCTAGTGGTTTCGATCTCTACGGGACAGGGGGTGAAAACACCATATATTTT. The chain joins TRBV12-5 to TRBJ1-3; TRBD1 aligns across 11 bases. V gave up 3 bases and J gave up 6 bases; unmatched junction bases: 13. CDR1 and CDR2 from the germline V gene are LGHNT and FRNRAP. This CDR3 has 18 amino acids.

The chain carries TRBV27 and TRBJ1-5; D gene ambiguous. Germline CDR1 reads MNHEY; CDR2 reads SMNVEV (reference sequence). Trimming stripped 4 bases from V and 3 bases from J, with 10 bases between. The CDR3 spans 14 residues. The CDR3: CASSSYSSNQPQHF. The CDR3 bases are TGTGCCAGCAGTTCTTACAGTTCCAATCAGCCCCAGCATTTT.

The chain is built from TRBV10-2 and TRBJ1-5, with 9 bases identical to TRBD1. The V segment lost 6 bases and the J segment 8 bases; nucleotides outside the gene matches: 2. The CDR3 runs to 12 residues. CDR1 and CDR2 from the germline V gene are WSHSY and SAAADI. The CDR3 spells CASRGQGEPQHF. The CDR3 DNA follows: TGCGCCAGCAGGGGACAGGGAGAGCCCCAGCATTTT.

This clone was counted once. The chain carries TRBV7-9 and TRBJ2-5; TRBD2 matches at 7 bases. Looked up from germline, CDR1 is SEHNR and CDR2 is FQNEAQ (reference sequence). The CDR3 runs to 14 residues. With 4 bases clipped from V and 5 bases from J, the junction kept 7 bases outside the gene matches. This CDR3 is CASSYGTMRETQYF. CDR3 DNA: TGTGCCAGCAGCTACGGGACTATGAGGGAGACCCAGTACTTC.

This chain connects TRBV6-1 to TRBJ2-1; tentative D call: TRBD2 (7 bases). V shed 4 bases and J shed 0 bases, with 13 bases lying between them. Germline V CDR1 and CDR2: MNHNS, SASEGT. There are 16 residues in the CDR3. The CDR3 sequence: CASSVRGGSSYNEQFF. The CDR3 bases are TGTGCCAGCAGTGTGAGGGGGGGTAGCTCCTACAATGAGCAGTTCTTC.

The chain uses TRBV28 and TRBJ2-5; D is undetermined. The CDR3 is 13 amino acids. The germline gives CDR1 MDHEN, CDR2 SYDVKM. The V end lost 0 bases, the J end lost 3 bases, and 5 bases lay between the germline ends. The CDR3 loop reads CASSLWGEETQYF. DNA of the CDR3: TGTGCCAGCAGTTTATGGGGCGAAGAGACCCAGTACTTC.

The chain uses TRBV5-8 and TRBJ1-6, with D unclear. The CDR3 runs 14 residues. Per germline, CDR1 SGHTS and CDR2 YDEGEE. Trimming removed 0 bases from V and 7 bases from J, with 8 bases in between. CDR3 amino acids: CASSLGGFNSPLHF. The CDR3 DNA is TGTGCCAGCAGCTTGGGAGGATTCAATTCACCCCTCCACTTT.

This chain uses TRBV18 with TRBJ1-6; 7 positions agree with TRBD1. J lost 6 bases, V lost 2 bases, and 7 bases had no gene match. CDR3 length equals 16 residues. The germline V gene encodes CDR1 KGHSH and CDR2 LQKENI. CDR3 DNA: TGTGCCAGCTCACCAGTGACCGGACAGGTTAATTCACCCCTCCACTTT. Translating gives CASSPVTGQVNSPLHF. Based on the CDR3 plus reference TRBV18 and TRBJ1-6, the full variable domain is NAGVMQNPRHLVRRRGQEARLRCSPMKGHSHVYWYRQLPEEGLKFMVYLQKENIIDESGMPKERFSAEFPKEGPSILRIQQVVRGDSAAYFCASSPVTGQVNSPLHFGNGTRLTVT.

The rearrangement joins TRBV28 to TRBJ1-2; no reliable D call. Per the germline V gene, CDR1 is MDHEN and CDR2 is SYDVKM. V was pared by 1 base and J by 7 bases, with 13 bases between. This CDR3 has 14 residues. In DNA form, the CDR3 reads TGTGCCAGCAGTTTATTTTCCGAGCTAGGTGGCTACACCTTC. Encoded protein: CASSLFSELGGYTF.

V and J are TRBV5-1 and TRBJ1-1, with 8 bases that match TRBD1. CDR1 SGHRS and CDR2 YFSETQ come from the germline V gene. This CDR3 is built from 15 residues. Losses at the gene ends were 4 bases for V and 1 base for J; bases not matched to a gene: 6. In DNA, the CDR3 is TGCGCCAGCAGCCCGAAGGGACAGGAGAACACTGAAGCTTTCTTT. The encoded protein is CASSPKGQENTEAFF.

This clone was detected a few times. The chain joins TRBV7-3 to TRBJ1-1, with D uncertain. The CDR3 length is 15 residues. Trimming took 7 bases from V and 2 from J, leaving 17 bases between them. In germline, CDR1 is SGHTA, CDR2 FQGTGA. CDR3 sequence (DNA): TGTGCCAGCATGCTCACGACGGGGAAAAACACTGAAGCTTTCTTT. This sequence encodes CASMLTTGKNTEAFF. Combining the CDR3 with reference TRBV7-3 and TRBJ1-1 gives the whole variable domain GAGVSQTPSNKVTEKGKYVELRCDPISGHTALYWYRQSLGQGPEFLIYFQGTGAADDSGLPNDRFFAVRPEGSVSTLKIQRTERGDSAVYLCASMLTTGKNTEAFFGQGTRLTVV.

The rearrangement joins TRBV19 to TRBJ2-1, with TRBD2 identical over 14 bases. J gave up 9 bases and V 1 base, and 5 bases lay outside the gene matches. Germline V lookup: CDR1 LNHDA, CDR2 SQIVND (reference sequence). This CDR3 is 16 amino acids long. CDR3 in amino acids: CASSIVGTSGRSEQFF. Written as DNA, the CDR3 is TGTGCCAGTAGTATAGTCGGGACTAGCGGGAGAAGTGAGCAGTTCTTC.

This sequence joins TRBV6-5 and TRBJ1-1, with 8 positions matching TRBD1. Looked up from germline, CDR1 is MNHEY and CDR2 is SVGAGI. V shed 7 bases, J shed 7 bases, and the junction held 14 bases outside the gene matches. CDR3 length: 15 residues. The CDR3 coding sequence is TGTGCCAGCACCCAAGGAGGGACAGGCGGCGATGAAGCTTTCTTT. It yields the protein CASTQGGTGGDEAFF.

This clone has only one observation. V and J are TRBV4-1 and TRBJ1-5, with a weak D call TRBD1 (5 bases). The CDR3 loop spans 15 amino acids. Germline CDR1 is MGHRA and CDR2 is YSYEKL. V shed 1 base and J shed 4 bases, with 11 bases lying between them. DNA of the CDR3: TGCGCCAGCAGCCAAGGAGACAGAGTAAATCAGCCCCAGCATTTT. This encodes CASSQGDRVNQPQHF.

This clone showed up just once. The V gene is TRBV10-1, the J gene TRBJ2-5, with 8 bases fitting TRBD1. The length of the CDR3 is 16 residues. In germline, CDR1 is WNHNN, CDR2 SYGVQD (reference sequence). Germline trimming cut 5 bases from V and 3 bases from J; bases unmatched to any gene: 11. The CDR3 reads CASSRNRTGKEETQYF. The CDR3 DNA follows: TGCGCCAGCAGTAGAAACCGGACAGGGAAAGAAGAGACCCAGTACTTC.

The V and J genes are TRBV18 and TRBJ1-5, with no clear D. V shed 3 bases and J shed 3 bases, with 15 bases lying between them. This CDR3 is 16 amino acids long. CDR1 is KGHSH and CDR2 is LQKENI in the germline V gene. CDR3 sequence reads: CASSPTGDLYNQPQHF. DNA of the CDR3: TGTGCCAGCTCACCGACGGGAGATTTATACAATCAGCCCCAGCATTTT.

Concerning this clone: The junction differs from germline at one of its ends, possibly a read error. The chain combines TRBV28 with TRBJ2-1; 7 bases line up with TRBD2. The CDR3 sequence is 11 residues long. Per the germline V gene, CDR1 is MDHEN and CDR2 is SYDVKM. CDR3 coding DNA: TGCGCCGGGGGGTCCTACAATGAGCAGTTCTTC. As protein: CAGGSYNEQFF.

The chain employs TRBV30 and TRBJ1-1; D unclear. There are 11 residues in the CDR3. Trimming removed 5 bases from V and 6 bases from J, with 10 bases in between. Germline lookup yields CDR1 GTSNPN and CDR2 SVGIG (reference sequence). The CDR3 reads CAWVGRAEAFF. The CDR3, as DNA: TGTGCCTGGGTAGGGAGGGCTGAAGCTTTCTTT.

Remarks on this clone: Germline and junction disagree at one end, which may indicate a read error. This chain uses TRBV28 with TRBJ1-1; D remains ambiguous. The CDR3 length is 16 residues. CDR1 is MDHEN and CDR2 is SYDVKM in the germline V gene. The CDR3 DNA sequence: TGTGCCAGCAGTTTTCGCGGGATCCGTCTGAACACTGAGGCTTTCTTT. It yields the protein CASSFRGIRLNTEAFF.